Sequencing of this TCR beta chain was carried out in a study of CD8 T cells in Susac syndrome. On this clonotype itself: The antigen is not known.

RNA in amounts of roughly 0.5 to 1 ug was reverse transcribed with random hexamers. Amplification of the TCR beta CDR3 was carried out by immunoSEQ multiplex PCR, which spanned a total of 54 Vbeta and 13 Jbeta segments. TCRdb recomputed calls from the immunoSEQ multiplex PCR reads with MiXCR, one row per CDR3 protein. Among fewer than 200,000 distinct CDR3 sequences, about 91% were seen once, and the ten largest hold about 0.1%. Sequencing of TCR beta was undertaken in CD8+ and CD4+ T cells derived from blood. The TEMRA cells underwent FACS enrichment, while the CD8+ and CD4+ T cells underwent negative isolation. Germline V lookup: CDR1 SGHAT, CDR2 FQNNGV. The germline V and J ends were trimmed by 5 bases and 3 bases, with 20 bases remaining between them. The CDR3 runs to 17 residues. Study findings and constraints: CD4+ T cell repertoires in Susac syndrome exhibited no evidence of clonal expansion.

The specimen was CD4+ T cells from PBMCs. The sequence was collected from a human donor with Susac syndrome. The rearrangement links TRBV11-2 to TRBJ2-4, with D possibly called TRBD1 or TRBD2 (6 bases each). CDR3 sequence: CASSPSLDRRDKNIQYF. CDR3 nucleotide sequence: TGTGCCAGCAGCCCATCCTTAGACAGGAGGGACAAAAACATTCAGTACTTC. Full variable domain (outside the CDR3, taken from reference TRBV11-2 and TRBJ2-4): EAGVAQSPRYKIIEKRQSVAFWCNPISGHATLYWYQQILGQGPKLLIQFQNNGVVDDSQLPKDRFSAERLKGVDSTLKIQPAKLEDSAVYLCASSPSLDRRDKNIQYFGAGTRLSVL.